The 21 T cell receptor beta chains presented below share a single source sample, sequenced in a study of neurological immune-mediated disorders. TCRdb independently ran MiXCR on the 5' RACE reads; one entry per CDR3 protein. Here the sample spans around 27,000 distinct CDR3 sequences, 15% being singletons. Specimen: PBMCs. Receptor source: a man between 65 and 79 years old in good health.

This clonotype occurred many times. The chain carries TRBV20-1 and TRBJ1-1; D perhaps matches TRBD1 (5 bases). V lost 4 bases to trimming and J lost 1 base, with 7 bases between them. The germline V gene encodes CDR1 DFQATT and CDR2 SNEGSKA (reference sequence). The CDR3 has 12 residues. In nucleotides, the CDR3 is TGCAGTGCTAAACAGGCGAACACTGAAGCTTTCTTT. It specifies CSAKQANTEAFF.

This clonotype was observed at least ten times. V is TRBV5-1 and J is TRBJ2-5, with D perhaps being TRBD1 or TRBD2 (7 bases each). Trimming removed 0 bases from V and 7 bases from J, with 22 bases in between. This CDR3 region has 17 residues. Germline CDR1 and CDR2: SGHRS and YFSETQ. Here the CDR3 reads CASSLAAGDSGERTQYF. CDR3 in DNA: TGCGCCAGCAGCTTGGCTGCCGGGGACAGCGGGGAGCGGACCCAGTACTTC.

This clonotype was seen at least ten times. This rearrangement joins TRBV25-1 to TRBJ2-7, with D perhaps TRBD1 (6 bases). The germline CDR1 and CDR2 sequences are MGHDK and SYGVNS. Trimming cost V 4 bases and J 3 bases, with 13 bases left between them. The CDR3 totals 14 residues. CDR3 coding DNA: TGTGCCAGCAGTGCTGACAGGAAGGGCTACGAGCAGTACTTC. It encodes CASSADRKGYEQYF.

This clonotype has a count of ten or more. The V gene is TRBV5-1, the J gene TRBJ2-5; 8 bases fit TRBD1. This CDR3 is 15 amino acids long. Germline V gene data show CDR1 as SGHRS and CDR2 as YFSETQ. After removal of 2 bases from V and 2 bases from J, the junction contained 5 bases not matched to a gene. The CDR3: CASSFRTGRQETQYF. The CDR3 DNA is TGCGCCAGCAGCTTCCGGACAGGGAGGCAAGAGACCCAGTACTTC.

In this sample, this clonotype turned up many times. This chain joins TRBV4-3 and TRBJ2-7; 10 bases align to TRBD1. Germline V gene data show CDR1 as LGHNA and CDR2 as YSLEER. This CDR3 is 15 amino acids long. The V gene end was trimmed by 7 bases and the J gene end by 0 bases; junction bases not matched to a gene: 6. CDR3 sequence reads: CASTPGQGSSYEQYF. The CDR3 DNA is TGCGCCAGCACCCCGGGACAGGGGTCCTCCTACGAGCAGTACTTC.

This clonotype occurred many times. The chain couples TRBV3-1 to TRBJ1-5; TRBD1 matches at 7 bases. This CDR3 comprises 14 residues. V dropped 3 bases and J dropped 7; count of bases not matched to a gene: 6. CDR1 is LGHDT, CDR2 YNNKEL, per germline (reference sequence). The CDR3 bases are TGTGCCAGCAGCCACCGGACAGGAGGACAGCCCCAGCATTTT. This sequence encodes CASSHRTGGQPQHF.

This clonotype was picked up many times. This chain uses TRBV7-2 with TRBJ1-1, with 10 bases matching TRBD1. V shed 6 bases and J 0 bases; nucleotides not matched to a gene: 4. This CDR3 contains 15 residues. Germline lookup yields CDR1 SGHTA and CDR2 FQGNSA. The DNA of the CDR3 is TGTGCCAGCAGGGCGGGACAGGGGATGAACACTGAAGCTTTCTTT. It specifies CASRAGQGMNTEAFF. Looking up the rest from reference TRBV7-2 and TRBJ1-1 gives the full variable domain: GAGVSQSPSNKVTEKGKDVELRCDPISGHTALYWYRQSLGQGLEFLIYFQGNSAPDKSGLPSDRFSAERTGGSVSTLTIQRTQQEDSAVYLCASRAGQGMNTEAFFGQGTRLTVV.

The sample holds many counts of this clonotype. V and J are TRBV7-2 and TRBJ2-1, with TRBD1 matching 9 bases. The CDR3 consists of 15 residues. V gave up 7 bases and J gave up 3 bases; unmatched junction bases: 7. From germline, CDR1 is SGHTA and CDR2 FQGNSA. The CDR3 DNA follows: TGTGCCAGCATAAGACAGGGGGGCTACTACAATGAGCAGTTCTTC. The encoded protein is CASIRQGGYYNEQFF.

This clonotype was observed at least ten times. Written as DNA, the CDR3 is TGTGCCATCAGTGAGAACAGGGGCGATGAGCAGTTCTTC. It encodes CAISENRGDEQFF. The chain carries TRBV10-3 and TRBJ2-1; TRBD1 matches 7 bases. This CDR3 region has 13 residues. Germline assignment: CDR1 ENHRY and CDR2 SYGVKD. The V and J ends lost 2 bases and 8 bases, in that order; junction bases with no gene match: 3.

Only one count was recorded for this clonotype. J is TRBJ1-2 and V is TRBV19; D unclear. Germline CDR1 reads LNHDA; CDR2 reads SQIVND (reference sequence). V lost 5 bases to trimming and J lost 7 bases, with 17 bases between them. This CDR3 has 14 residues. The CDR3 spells CASSATTSALGYTF. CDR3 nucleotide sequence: TGTGCCAGTAGTGCCACAACCTCGGCTCTTGGCTACACCTTC.

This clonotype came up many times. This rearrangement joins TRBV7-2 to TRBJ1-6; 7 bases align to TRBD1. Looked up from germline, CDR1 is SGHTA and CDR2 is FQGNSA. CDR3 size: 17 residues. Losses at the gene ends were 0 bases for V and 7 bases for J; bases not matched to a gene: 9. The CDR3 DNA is TGTGCCAGCAGCTTAGCGCTATTGGGACAGCCAAATTCACCCCTCCACTTT. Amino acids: CASSLALLGQPNSPLHF. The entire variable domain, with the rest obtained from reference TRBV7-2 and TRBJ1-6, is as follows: GAGVSQSPSNKVTEKGKDVELRCDPISGHTALYWYRQSLGQGLEFLIYFQGNSAPDKSGLPSDRFSAERTGGSVSTLTIQRTQQEDSAVYLCASSLALLGQPNSPLHFGNGTRLTVT.

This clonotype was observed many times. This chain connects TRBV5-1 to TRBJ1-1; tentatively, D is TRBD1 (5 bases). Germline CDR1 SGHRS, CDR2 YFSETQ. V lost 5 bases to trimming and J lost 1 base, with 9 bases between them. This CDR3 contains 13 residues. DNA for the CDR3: TGCGCCAGCAGGGCCGGGACGAACACTGAAGCTTTCTTT. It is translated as CASRAGTNTEAFF.

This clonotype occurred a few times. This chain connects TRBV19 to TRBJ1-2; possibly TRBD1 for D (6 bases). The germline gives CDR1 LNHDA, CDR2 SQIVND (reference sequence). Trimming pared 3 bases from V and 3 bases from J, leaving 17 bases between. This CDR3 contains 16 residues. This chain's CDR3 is CASSIRRTDLYYGYTF. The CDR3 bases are TGTGCCAGTAGTATCCGGAGGACAGACTTATACTATGGCTACACCTTC.

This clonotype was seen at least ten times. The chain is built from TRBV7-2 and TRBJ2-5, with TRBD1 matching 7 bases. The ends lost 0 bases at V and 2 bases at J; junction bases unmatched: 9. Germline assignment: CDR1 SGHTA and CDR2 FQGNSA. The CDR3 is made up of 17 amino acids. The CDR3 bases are TGTGCCAGCAGCTTAGCGAGTGACAGGGTGGGTCAAGAGACCCAGTACTTC. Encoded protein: CASSLASDRVGQETQYF.

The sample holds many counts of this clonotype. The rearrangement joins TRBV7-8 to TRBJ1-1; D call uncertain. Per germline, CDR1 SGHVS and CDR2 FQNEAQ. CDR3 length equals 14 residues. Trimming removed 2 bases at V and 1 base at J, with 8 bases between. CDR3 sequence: CASSLWGENTEAFF. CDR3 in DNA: TGTGCCAGCAGCTTATGGGGTGAGAACACTGAAGCTTTCTTT.

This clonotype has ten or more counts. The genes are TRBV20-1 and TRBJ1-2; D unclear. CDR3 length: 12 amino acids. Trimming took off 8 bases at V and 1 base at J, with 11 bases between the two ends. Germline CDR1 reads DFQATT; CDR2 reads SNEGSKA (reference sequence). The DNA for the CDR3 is TGCAGTTCACCGAGGGTTAACTATGGCTACACCTTC. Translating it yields CSSPRVNYGYTF.

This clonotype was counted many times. CDR3 nucleotide sequence: TGTGCCAGCCGCCGAGGATCCCCGAACACCGGGGAGCTGTTTTTT. Its protein product is CASRRGSPNTGELFF. V usage is TRBV14 and J usage is TRBJ2-2; D not certain. V shed 8 bases and J shed 0 bases, with 13 bases lying between them. Germline V lookup: CDR1 SGHDN, CDR2 FVKESK. The CDR3 extends over 15 amino acids.

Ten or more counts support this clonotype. The CDR3: CASSLDGPGTPLHF. The CDR3 coding sequence is TGTGCCAGCAGTTTGGACGGACCGGGGACACCCCTCCACTTT. This chain links TRBV12-3 or TRBV12-4 with TRBJ1-6; D gene ambiguous. There are 14 residues in the CDR3. Trimming cost V 3 bases and J 11 bases, with 14 bases left between them.

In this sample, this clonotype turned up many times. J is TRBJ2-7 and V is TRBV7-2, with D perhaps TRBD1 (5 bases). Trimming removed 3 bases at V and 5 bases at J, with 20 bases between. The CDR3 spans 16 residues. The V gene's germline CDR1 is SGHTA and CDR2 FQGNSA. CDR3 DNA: TGTGCCAGCAGCTTCGCATCGACAGCTCCTTTAAACGAGCAGTACTTC. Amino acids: CASSFASTAPLNEQYF.

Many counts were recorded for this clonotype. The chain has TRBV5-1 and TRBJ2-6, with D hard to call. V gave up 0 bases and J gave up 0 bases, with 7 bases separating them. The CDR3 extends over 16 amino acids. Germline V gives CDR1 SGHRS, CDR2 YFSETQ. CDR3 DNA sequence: TGCGCCAGCAGCTTGGCCCGGGCCTCTGGGGCCAACGTCCTGACTTTC. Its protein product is CASSLARASGANVLTF.

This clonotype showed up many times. CDR3 in DNA: TGTGCCACCAGTGATTTGTGGCCCGGGGTGGTAAATTCACCCCTCCACTTT. This sequence encodes CATSDLWPGVVNSPLHF. The chain carries TRBV24-1 and TRBJ1-6; D not certain. V was trimmed by 0 bases and J by 7 bases, leaving 15 bases between them. Germline lookup yields CDR1 KGHDR and CDR2 SFDVKD. The CDR3 is made up of 17 amino acids.